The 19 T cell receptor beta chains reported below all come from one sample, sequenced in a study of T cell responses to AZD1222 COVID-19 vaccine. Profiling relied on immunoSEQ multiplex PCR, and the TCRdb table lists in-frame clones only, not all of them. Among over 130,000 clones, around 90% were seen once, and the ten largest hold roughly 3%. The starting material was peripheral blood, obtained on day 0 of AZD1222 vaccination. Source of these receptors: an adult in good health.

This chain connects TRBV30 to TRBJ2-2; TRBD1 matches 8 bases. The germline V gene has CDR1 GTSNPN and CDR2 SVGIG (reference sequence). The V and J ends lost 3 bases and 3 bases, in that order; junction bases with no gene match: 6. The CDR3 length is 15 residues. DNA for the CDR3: TGTGCCTGGAGCCTTCGGACAGGGTACACCGGGGAGCTGTTTTTT. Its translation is CAWSLRTGYTGELFF.

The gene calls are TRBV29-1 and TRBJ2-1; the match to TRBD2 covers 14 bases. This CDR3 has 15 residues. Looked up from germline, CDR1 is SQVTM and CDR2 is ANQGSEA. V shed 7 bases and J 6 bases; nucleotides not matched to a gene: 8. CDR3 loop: CSGRLAGGPSNEQFF. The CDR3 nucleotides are TGCAGCGGCCGACTAGCGGGAGGGCCCTCCAATGAGCAGTTCTTC.

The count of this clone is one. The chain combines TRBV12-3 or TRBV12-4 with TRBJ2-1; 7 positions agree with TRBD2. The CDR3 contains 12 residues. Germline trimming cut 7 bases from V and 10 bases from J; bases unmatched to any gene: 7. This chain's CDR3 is CASMSGAGEQFF. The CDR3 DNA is TGTGCCAGCATGTCCGGAGCGGGAGAGCAGTTCTTC.

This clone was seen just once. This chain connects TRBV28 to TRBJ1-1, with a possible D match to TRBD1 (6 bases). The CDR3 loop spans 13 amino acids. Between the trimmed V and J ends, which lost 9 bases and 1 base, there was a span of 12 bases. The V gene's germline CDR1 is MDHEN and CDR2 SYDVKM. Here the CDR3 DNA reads TGTGCCAGGGCTGAGGGGGAGAACACTGAAGCTTTCTTT. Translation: CARAEGENTEAFF.

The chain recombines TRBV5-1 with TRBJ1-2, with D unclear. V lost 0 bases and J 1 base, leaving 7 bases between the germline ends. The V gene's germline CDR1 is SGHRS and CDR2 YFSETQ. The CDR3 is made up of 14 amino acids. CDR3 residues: CASSLDRVNYGYTF. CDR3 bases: TGCGCCAGCAGCTTGGATCGGGTTAACTATGGCTACACCTTC.

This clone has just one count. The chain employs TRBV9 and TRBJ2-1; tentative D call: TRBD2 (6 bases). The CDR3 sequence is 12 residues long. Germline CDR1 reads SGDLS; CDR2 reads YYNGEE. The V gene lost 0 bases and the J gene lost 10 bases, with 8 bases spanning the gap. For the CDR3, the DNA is TGTGCCAGCAGCGTAGTAGGGAGGGAGCAGTTCTTC. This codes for CASSVVGREQFF.

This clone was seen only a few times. The CDR3 bases are TGTGCCAGCAGTTGGTTGAGGGACTACGAGCAGTACTTC. Translated: CASSWLRDYEQYF. The chain has TRBV6-2 or TRBV6-3 and TRBJ2-7; the D gene is possibly TRBD2 (5 bases). Germline CDR1 and CDR2: MNHEY and SVGEGT. V dropped 4 bases and J dropped 3 bases, with 10 bases sitting between them. CDR3 length: 13 amino acids.

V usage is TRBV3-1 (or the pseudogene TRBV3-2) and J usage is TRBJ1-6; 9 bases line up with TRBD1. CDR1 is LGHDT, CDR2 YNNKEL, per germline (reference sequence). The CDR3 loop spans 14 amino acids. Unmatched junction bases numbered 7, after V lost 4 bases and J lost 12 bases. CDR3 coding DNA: TGTGCCAGCAGCCTAATCGGGACAGGGCAACCCCTCCACTTT. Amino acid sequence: CASSLIGTGQPLHF.

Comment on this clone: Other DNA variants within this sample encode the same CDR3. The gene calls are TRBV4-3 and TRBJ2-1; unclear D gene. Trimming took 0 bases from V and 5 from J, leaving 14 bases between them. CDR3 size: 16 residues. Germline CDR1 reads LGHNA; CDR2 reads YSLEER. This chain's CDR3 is CASSQDPFPANNEQFF. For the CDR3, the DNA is TGCGCCAGCAGCCAAGACCCATTCCCAGCTAACAATGAGCAGTTCTTC.

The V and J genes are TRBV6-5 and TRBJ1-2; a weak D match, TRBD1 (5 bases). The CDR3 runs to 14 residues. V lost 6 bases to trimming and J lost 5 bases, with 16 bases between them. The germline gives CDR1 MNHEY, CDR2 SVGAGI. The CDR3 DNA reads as TGTGCCAGCAGCCCCCAACGGGGGAGGTATGGCTACACCTTC. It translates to CASSPQRGRYGYTF.

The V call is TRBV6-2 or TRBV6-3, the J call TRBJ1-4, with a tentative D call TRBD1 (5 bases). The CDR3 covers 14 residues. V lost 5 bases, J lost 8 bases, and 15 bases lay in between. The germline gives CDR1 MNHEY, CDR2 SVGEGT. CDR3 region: CASSMTGAIEKLFF. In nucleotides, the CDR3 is TGTGCCAGCAGTATGACCGGGGCCATCGAAAAACTGTTTTTT.

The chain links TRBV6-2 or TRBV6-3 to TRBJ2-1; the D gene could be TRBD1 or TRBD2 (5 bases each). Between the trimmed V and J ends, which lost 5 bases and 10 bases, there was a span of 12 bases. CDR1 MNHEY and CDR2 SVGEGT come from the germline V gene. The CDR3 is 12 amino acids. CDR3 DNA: TGTGCCAGCAGTCACGGGGACGGCGAGCAGTTCTTC. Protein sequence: CASSHGDGEQFF.

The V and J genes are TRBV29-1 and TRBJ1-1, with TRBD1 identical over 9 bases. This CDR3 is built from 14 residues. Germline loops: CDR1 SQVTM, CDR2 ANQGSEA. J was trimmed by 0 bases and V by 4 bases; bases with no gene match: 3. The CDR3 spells CSVGGQGMNTEAFF. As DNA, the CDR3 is TGCAGCGTTGGGGGACAGGGAATGAACACTGAAGCTTTCTTT.

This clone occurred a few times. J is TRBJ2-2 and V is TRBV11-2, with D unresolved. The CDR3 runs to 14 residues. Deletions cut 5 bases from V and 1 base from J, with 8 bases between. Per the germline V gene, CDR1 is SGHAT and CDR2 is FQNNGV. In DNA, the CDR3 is TGTGCCAGCAGCGGGGTCGGGAACACCGGGGAGCTGTTTTTT. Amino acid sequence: CASSGVGNTGELFF. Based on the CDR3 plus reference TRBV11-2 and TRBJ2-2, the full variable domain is EAGVAQSPRYKIIEKRQSVAFWCNPISGHATLYWYQQILGQGPKLLIQFQNNGVVDDSQLPKDRFSAERLKGVDSTLKIQPAKLEDSAVYLCASSGVGNTGELFFGEGSRLTVL.

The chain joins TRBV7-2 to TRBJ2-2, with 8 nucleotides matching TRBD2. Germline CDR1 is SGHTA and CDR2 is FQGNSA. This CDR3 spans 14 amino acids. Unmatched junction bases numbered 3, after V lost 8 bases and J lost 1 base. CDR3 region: CASAAGGNTGELFF. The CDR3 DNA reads TGTGCCAGCGCGGCGGGAGGGAACACCGGGGAGCTGTTTTTT.

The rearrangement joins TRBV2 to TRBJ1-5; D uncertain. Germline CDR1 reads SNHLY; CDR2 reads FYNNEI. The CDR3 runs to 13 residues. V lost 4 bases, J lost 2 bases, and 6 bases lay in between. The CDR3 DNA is TGTGCCAGCAGTGGATGGGGCAATCAGCCCCAGCATTTT. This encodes CASSGWGNQPQHF.

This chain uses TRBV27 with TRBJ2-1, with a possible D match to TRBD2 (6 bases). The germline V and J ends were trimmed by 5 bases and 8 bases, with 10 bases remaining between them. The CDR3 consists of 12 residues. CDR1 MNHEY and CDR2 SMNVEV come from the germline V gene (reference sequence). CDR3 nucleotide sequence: TGTGCCAGCAGTCGACTAGGGGATGAGCAGTTCTTC. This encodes CASSRLGDEQFF.

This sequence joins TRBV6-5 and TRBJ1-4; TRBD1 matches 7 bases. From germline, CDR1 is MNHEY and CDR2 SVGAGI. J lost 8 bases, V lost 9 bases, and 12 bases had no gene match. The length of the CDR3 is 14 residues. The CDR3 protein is CASSPVRGYEKLFF. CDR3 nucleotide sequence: TGTGCCAGTTCACCCGTCAGGGGGTACGAAAAACTGTTTTTT.

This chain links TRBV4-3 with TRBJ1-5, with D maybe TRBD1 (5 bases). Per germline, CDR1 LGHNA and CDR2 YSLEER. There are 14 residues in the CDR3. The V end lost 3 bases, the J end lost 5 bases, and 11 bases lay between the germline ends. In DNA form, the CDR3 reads TGCGCCAGCAGCCAGCTGACGGGGGATCAGCCCCAGCATTTT. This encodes CASSQLTGDQPQHF.